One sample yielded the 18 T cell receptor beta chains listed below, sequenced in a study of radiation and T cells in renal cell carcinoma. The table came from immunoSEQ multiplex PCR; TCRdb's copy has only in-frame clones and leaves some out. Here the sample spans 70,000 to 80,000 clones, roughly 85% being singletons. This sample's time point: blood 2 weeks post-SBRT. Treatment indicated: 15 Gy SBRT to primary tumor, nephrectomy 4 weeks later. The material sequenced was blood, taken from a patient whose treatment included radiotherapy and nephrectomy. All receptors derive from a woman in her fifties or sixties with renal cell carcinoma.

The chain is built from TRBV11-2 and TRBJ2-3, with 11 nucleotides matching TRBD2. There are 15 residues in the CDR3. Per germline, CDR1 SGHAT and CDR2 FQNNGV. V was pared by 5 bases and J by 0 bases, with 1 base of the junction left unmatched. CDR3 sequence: CASSRTSGSTDTQYF. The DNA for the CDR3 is TGTGCCAGCAGCCGGACTAGCGGGAGCACAGATACGCAGTATTTT.

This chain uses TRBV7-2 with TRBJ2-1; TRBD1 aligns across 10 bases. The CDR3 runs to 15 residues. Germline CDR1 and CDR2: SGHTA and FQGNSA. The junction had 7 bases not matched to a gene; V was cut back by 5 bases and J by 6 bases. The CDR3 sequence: CASSTSRTGGNEQFF. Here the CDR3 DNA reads TGTGCCAGCAGCACAAGCCGGACAGGGGGCAATGAGCAGTTCTTC.

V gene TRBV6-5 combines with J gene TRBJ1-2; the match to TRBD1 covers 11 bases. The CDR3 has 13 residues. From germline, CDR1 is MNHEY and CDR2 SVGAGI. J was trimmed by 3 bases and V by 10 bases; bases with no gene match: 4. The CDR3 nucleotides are TGTGCCACCCGGACAGGGGGCGACTATGGCTACACCTTC. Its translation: CATRTGGDYGYTF.

The CDR3 DNA reads TGTGCCAGCAGCTCAAGCGACAGGGACGCTTATCAGCCCCAGCATTTT. This encodes CASSSSDRDAYQPQHF. The chain is built from TRBV5-8 and TRBJ1-5, with 7 bases aligning to TRBD1. Germline CDR1 SGHTS, CDR2 YDEGEE. CDR3 length: 16 residues. Losses at the gene ends were 3 bases for V and 5 bases for J; bases not matched to a gene: 11.

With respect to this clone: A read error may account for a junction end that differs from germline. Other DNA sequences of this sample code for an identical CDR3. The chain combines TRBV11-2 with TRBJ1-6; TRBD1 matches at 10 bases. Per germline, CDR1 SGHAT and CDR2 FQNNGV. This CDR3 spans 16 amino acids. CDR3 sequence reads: CASSQSTGTGDSPLHF. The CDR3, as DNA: TGCGCCAGCAGCCAGAGTACCGGGACAGGGGATTCACCCCTCCACTTT.

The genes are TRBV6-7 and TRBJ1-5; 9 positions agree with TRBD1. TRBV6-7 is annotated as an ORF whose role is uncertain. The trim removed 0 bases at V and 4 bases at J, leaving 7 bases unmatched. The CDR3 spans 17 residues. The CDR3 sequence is CASSYSTGQGLNQPQHF. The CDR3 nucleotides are TGTGCCAGCAGTTACTCGACGGGACAGGGTCTAAATCAGCCCCAGCATTTT.

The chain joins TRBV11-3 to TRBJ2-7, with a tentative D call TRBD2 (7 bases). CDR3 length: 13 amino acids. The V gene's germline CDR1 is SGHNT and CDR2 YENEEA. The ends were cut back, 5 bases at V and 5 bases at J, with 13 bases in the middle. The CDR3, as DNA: TGTGCCAGCAGCCCAAGGGGGGGACACGAGCAGTACTTC. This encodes CASSPRGGHEQYF. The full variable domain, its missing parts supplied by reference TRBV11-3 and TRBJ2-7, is EAGVVQSPRYKIIEKKQPVAFWCNPISGHNTLYWYLQNLGQGPELLIRYENEEAVDDSQLPKDRFSAERLKGVDSTLKIQPAELGDSAVYLCASSPRGGHEQYFGPGTRLTVT.

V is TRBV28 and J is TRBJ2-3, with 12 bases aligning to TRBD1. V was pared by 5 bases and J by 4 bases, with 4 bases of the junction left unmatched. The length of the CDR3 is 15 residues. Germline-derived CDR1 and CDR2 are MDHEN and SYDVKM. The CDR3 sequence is CASSRDRGRSDTQYF. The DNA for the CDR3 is TGTGCCAGCAGTCGGGACAGGGGGCGGTCAGATACGCAGTATTTT.

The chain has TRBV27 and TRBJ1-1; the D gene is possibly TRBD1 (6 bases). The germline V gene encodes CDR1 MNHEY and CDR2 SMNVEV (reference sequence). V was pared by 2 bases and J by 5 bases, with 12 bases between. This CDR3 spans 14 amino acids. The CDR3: CASSLGGGRTEAFF. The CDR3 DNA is TGTGCCAGCAGTTTAGGGGGGGGCCGGACTGAAGCTTTCTTT.

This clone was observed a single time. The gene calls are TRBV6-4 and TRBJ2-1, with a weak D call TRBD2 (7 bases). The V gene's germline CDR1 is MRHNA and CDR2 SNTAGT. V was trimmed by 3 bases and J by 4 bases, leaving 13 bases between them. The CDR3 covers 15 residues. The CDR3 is CASSEEGGTYNEQFF. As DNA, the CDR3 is TGTGCCAGCAGTGAAGAGGGGGGGACGTACAATGAGCAGTTCTTC.

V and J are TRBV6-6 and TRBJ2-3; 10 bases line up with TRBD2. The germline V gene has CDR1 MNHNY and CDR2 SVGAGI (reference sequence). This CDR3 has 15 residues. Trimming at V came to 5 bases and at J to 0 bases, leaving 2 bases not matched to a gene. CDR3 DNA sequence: TGTGCCAGCAGTCCGGGACTAGCGAGCACAGATACGCAGTATTTT. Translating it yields CASSPGLASTDTQYF.

The CDR3 protein is CASSLEGAPEAFF. CDR3 DNA: TGCGCCAGCAGCTTGGAGGGGGCCCCTGAAGCTTTCTTT. The chain combines TRBV5-1 with TRBJ1-1; TRBD1 agrees at 7 bases. V dropped 0 bases and J dropped 6; count of bases not matched to a gene: 2. Germline lookup yields CDR1 SGHRS and CDR2 YFSETQ. This CDR3 is 13 amino acids long.

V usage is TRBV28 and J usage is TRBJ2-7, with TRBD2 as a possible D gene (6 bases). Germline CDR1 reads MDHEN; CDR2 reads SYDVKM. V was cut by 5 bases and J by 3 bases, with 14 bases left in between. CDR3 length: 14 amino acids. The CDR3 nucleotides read TGTGCCAGCAGTCCCAGCGGGCATCTCTACGAGCAGTACTTC. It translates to CASSPSGHLYEQYF.

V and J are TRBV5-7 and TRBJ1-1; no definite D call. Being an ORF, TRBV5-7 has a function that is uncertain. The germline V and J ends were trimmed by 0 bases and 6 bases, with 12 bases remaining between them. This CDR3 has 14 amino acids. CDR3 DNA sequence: TGTGCCAGCAGCTTGGGAGCGACGACGCCTGAAGCTTTCTTT. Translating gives CASSLGATTPEAFF.

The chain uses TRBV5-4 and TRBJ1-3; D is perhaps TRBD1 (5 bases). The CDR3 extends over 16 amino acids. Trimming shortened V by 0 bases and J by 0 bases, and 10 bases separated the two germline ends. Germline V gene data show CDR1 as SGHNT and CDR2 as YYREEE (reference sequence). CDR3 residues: CASSLGSGHSGNTIYF. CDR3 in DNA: TGTGCCAGCAGCTTGGGATCAGGACACTCTGGAAACACCATATATTTT.

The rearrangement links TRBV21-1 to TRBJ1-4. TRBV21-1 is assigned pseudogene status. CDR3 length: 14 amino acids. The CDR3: CASSKAGAGEKLFF. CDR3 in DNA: TGTGCCAGCAGCAAAGCAGGGGCGGGGGAAAAACTGTTTTTT.

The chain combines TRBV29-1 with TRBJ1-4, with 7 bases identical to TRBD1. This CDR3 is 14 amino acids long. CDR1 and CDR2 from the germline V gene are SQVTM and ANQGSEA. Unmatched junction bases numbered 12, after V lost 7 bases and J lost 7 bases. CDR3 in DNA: TGCAGCGCGGCGGTGACAGGGAGAGGTGAAAAACTGTTTTTT. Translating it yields CSAAVTGRGEKLFF.

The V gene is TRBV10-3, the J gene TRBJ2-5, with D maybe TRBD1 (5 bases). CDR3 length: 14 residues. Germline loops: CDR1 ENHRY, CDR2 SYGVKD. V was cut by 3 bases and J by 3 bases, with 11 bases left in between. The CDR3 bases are TGTGCCATCAGTGACACGGAGACAGAAGAGACCCAGTACTTC. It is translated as CAISDTETEETQYF.